Following are 26 T cell receptor beta chains from one sample sequenced in a study of CD8 T cells in ankylosing spondylitis. TCRdb analysed the 5' RACE reads with MiXCR anew, one entry per CDR3 protein. The sample consists of roughly 240,000 distinct CDR3 sequences, 30% to 35% of them appearing once. The sequenced sample consisted of blood, either unsorted or a sorted T cell fraction (not recorded which). These receptors all stem from a male donor with ankylosing spondylitis or in good health (not recorded which).

The chain recombines TRBV12-3 or TRBV12-4 with TRBJ1-1; D ambiguous. Trimming stripped 2 bases from V and 1 base from J, with 11 bases between. This CDR3 comprises 15 residues. The CDR3 spells CASSLSQPGNTEAFF. The DNA of the CDR3 is TGTGCCAGCAGTTTATCCCAGCCAGGGAACACTGAAGCTTTCTTT.

The chain uses TRBV6-1 and TRBJ1-1; D might be TRBD1 (5 bases). Germline V gives CDR1 MNHNS, CDR2 SASEGT. This CDR3 contains 12 residues. The V gene lost 9 bases and the J gene lost 0 bases, with 8 bases spanning the gap. The chain's CDR3 is CASRQLNTEAFF. CDR3 DNA: TGTGCCAGTAGACAGCTGAACACTGAAGCTTTCTTT.

The chain links TRBV29-1 to TRBJ2-2; 8 nucleotides match TRBD1. CDR1 and CDR2 from the germline V gene are SQVTM and ANQGSEA. This CDR3 comprises 16 residues. With V trimmed by 2 bases and J by 7 bases, 12 bases remained unmatched. The CDR3 nucleotides read TGCAGCGTTGAATCCAGGACAGGGAGGAAGAACGGGGAGCTGTTTTTT. Translated, it gives CSVESRTGRKNGELFF.

This chain links TRBV12-3 or TRBV12-4 with TRBJ2-4; 7 bases are a match to TRBD1. The CDR3 loop spans 20 amino acids. The V gene end was trimmed by 7 bases and the J gene end by 0 bases; junction bases not matched to a gene: 21. CDR3 sequence reads: CASNRGIGTAPLLAKNIQYF. Written as DNA, the CDR3 is TGTGCCAGCAATAGGGGAATAGGGACAGCACCATTATTAGCCAAAAACATTCAGTACTTC.

This sequence joins TRBV9 and TRBJ2-5; 9 bases are a match to TRBD1. Per the germline V gene, CDR1 is SGDLS and CDR2 is YYNGEE. The CDR3 is 16 residues long. V shed 4 bases, J shed 2 bases, and the junction held 9 bases outside the gene matches. CDR3 DNA sequence: TGTGCCAGCAGCCCCGCCCTTGACAGGGGGCAAGAGACCCAGTACTTC. Its translation: CASSPALDRGQETQYF.

The V gene is TRBV12-3 or TRBV12-4, the J gene TRBJ2-1; TRBD2 matches 9 bases. The CDR3 runs to 14 residues. Losses at the gene ends were 3 bases for V and 11 bases for J; bases not matched to a gene: 8. The CDR3 DNA follows: TGTGCCAGCAGTTTGTCCGGCGGGGGGGCTCAGCAGTTCTTC. Residues: CASSLSGGGAQQFF.

This chain uses TRBV29-1 with TRBJ2-7; 10 bases are a match to TRBD1. Germline V lookup: CDR1 SQVTM, CDR2 ANQGSEA. The CDR3 consists of 13 residues. The junction had 5 bases not matched to a gene; V was cut back by 6 bases and J by 3 bases. The CDR3 sequence: CSVRDRGFYEQYF. As DNA, the CDR3 is TGCAGCGTCCGGGACAGGGGTTTCTACGAGCAGTACTTC.

CDR3 nucleotide sequence: TGTGCCAGCAAGGACAGGGTCAATGAGCAGTTCTTC. Amino acids: CASKDRVNEQFF. The rearrangement joins TRBV12-3 or TRBV12-4 to TRBJ2-1, with 8 bases that match TRBD1. With V trimmed by 7 bases and J by 6 bases, 2 bases remained unmatched. This CDR3 is built from 12 residues.

Only a few counts were recorded for this clonotype. This chain's CDR3 is CSVEPSDILQETQYF. The CDR3 region has the DNA TGCAGCGTTGAACCCTCGGACATCCTCCAAGAGACCCAGTACTTC. J is TRBJ2-5 and V is TRBV29-1; D may be TRBD1 (5 bases). CDR1 is SQVTM, CDR2 ANQGSEA, per germline. The CDR3 covers 15 residues. V was cut by 2 bases and J by 1 base, with 14 bases left in between. The entire variable domain, with the rest obtained from reference TRBV29-1 and TRBJ2-5, is as follows: SAVISQKPSRDICQRGTSLTIQCQVDSQVTMMFWYRQQPGQSLTLIATANQGSEATYESGFVIDKFPISRPNLTFSTLTVSNMSPEDSSIYLCSVEPSDILQETQYFGPGTRLLVL.

The chain is built from TRBV7-6 and TRBJ2-3; a possible D gene is TRBD2 (5 bases). Trimming removed 1 base from V and 1 base from J, with 15 bases in between. The germline gives CDR1 SGHVS, CDR2 FNYEAQ. The CDR3 runs 17 residues. The CDR3 nucleotides read TGTGCCAGCAGCTTAGACGGCGTGAGCGGCCGCACAGATACGCAGTATTTT. Amino acids: CASSLDGVSGRTDTQYF.

This clonotype was detected a few times. The chain's CDR3 is CATSRDRNFFDEQYF. In DNA, the CDR3 is TGTGCCACCAGCAGAGATCGGAACTTCTTCGACGAGCAGTACTTC. The rearrangement joins TRBV15 to TRBJ2-7, with D hard to call. Trimming took off 0 bases at V and 5 bases at J, with 14 bases between the two ends. CDR1 is LNHNV, CDR2 YYDKDF, per germline (reference sequence). The CDR3 consists of 15 residues.

This clonotype was picked up a small number of times. The genes are TRBV4-1 and TRBJ2-3; 12 bases agree with TRBD2. Per germline, CDR1 MGHRA and CDR2 YSYEKL. The J segment lost 4 bases and the V segment lost 4 bases, leaving 3 bases of the junction unmatched. The CDR3 totals 15 residues. DNA of the CDR3: TGCGCCAGCAGCCCGACTAGCGGGGGCCCAGATACGCAGTATTTT. Protein: CASSPTSGGPDTQYF.

The chain links TRBV28 to TRBJ2-5; D ambiguous. V was cut by 5 bases and J by 2 bases, with 12 bases left in between. The germline gives CDR1 MDHEN, CDR2 SYDVKM. This CDR3 contains 14 residues. The CDR3 DNA reads TGTGCCAGCAGTAGGACGGTTCAGCAAGAGACCCAGTACTTC. Translation: CASSRTVQQETQYF.

The chain recombines TRBV20-1 with TRBJ2-7; a weak D match, TRBD2 (6 bases). The CDR3 has 13 amino acids. V was cut by 3 bases and J by 3 bases, with 12 bases left in between. Germline V gene lookup returns CDR1 DFQATT and CDR2 SNEGSKA (reference sequence). The chain's CDR3 is CSASMRGDYEQYF. The CDR3 bases are TGCAGTGCTAGTATGCGGGGAGACTACGAGCAGTACTTC.

The chain has TRBV9 and TRBJ2-5, with D possibly TRBD1 on 6 matching bases. In germline, CDR1 is SGDLS, CDR2 YYNGEE. Trimming pared 5 bases from V and 1 base from J, leaving 9 bases between. This CDR3 contains 13 residues. The CDR3 nucleotides are TGTGCCAGCAGTTGGACAGCCCAAGAGACCCAGTACTTC. This sequence encodes CASSWTAQETQYF.

This clonotype was detected only a few times. The chain couples TRBV5-1 to TRBJ2-7; D is possibly TRBD1 (6 bases). This CDR3 spans 15 amino acids. Germline V CDR1 and CDR2: SGHRS, YFSETQ. The ends were cut back, 5 bases at V and 5 bases at J, with 20 bases in the middle. CDR3 sequence (DNA): TGCGCCAGCAGTTCCGGACAGCCCCCCTGGGACGAGCAGTACTTC. This sequence encodes CASSSGQPPWDEQYF.

CDR3: CASSRGRLPYEQYF. Here the CDR3 DNA reads TGTGCCAGCAGCCGCGGCAGGTTGCCGTACGAGCAGTACTTC. This rearrangement joins TRBV11-2 to TRBJ2-7; D is uncertain. Germline CDR1 is SGHAT and CDR2 is FQNNGV. This CDR3 is built from 14 residues. The V end was cut by 5 bases, the J end by 4 bases, with 15 bases between.

This rearrangement joins TRBV29-1 to TRBJ2-3; D not resolved. The germline gives CDR1 SQVTM, CDR2 ANQGSEA. Trimming removed 3 bases from V and 0 bases from J, with 7 bases in between. CDR3 length: 13 residues. As DNA, the CDR3 is TGCAGCGTTGAGTTGCAGAGCACAGATACGCAGTATTTT. Translating gives CSVELQSTDTQYF.

The chain joins TRBV6-4 to TRBJ2-3; 10 nucleotides match TRBD2. CDR1 is MRHNA, CDR2 SNTAGT, per germline. The CDR3 spans 15 residues. V shed 5 bases, J shed 2 bases, and the junction held 4 bases outside the gene matches. The CDR3 bases are TGTGCCAGCAGTCGGACTAGCGGAAACACAGATACGCAGTATTTT. Amino acids: CASSRTSGNTDTQYF.

This clonotype has a handful of counts. This sequence joins TRBV13 and TRBJ2-1, with TRBD1 matching 7 bases. The CDR3 sequence is 16 residues long. V lost 0 bases to trimming and J lost 6 bases; unmatched junction nucleotides: 8. The germline gives CDR1 PRHDT, CDR2 FYEKMQ (reference sequence). CDR3 amino acids: CASSLGSGTEGNEQFF. The CDR3 nucleotides are TGTGCCAGCAGCTTAGGGTCGGGGACAGAGGGCAATGAGCAGTTCTTC.

This clonotype was seen a few times. J is TRBJ2-1 and V is TRBV20-1, with 8 bases identical to TRBD2. The CDR3 contains 16 residues. With V trimmed by 6 bases and J by 2 bases, 12 bases remained unmatched. The V gene's germline CDR1 is DFQATT and CDR2 SNEGSKA (reference sequence). The CDR3 bases are TGCAGTGCCGCGAAGGGAAGCGGGGGAACCTACAATGAGCAGTTCTTC. Protein sequence: CSAAKGSGGTYNEQFF.

The chain combines TRBV20-1 with TRBJ2-5, with 8 bases that match TRBD2. V lost 3 bases and J lost 4; bases outside the gene matches: 7. From germline, CDR1 is DFQATT and CDR2 SNEGSKA (reference sequence). This CDR3 region has 14 residues. The CDR3 spells CSASSSGGRETQYF. Written as DNA, the CDR3 is TGCAGTGCTAGCTCGTCGGGGGGGAGAGAGACCCAGTACTTC.

This clonotype was observed a few times. V is TRBV5-5 and J is TRBJ2-3, with 12 bases identical to TRBD1. The CDR3 extends over 17 amino acids. From germline, CDR1 is SGHKS and CDR2 YYEKEE (reference sequence). The trim removed 2 bases at V and 1 base at J, leaving 5 bases unmatched. The CDR3 nucleotides are TGTGCCAGCAGCTTAGGTGGGACAGGGGGCGGCACAGATACGCAGTATTTT. Amino acids: CASSLGGTGGGTDTQYF.

This clonotype appeared a single time. The rearrangement joins TRBV20-1 to TRBJ1-5; D may be TRBD1 (5 bases). Germline assignment: CDR1 DFQATT and CDR2 SNEGSKA (reference sequence). V lost 4 bases, J lost 4 bases, and 17 bases lay in between. The CDR3 has 15 amino acids. For the CDR3, the DNA is TGCAGTGCTACTGTAGACAGTCTTGGAAATCAGCCCCAGCATTTT. Its protein is CSATVDSLGNQPQHF.

The chain combines TRBV12-3 or TRBV12-4 with TRBJ1-1; maybe TRBD1 (5 bases). CDR3 length equals 14 residues. V was trimmed by 3 bases and J by 5 bases, leaving 13 bases between them. The CDR3 here is CASSLGGMRTEAFF. The CDR3 nucleotides read TGTGCCAGCAGTTTGGGGGGGATGAGGACTGAAGCTTTCTTT.

This chain joins TRBV3-1 and TRBJ2-7, with a weak D call TRBD1 (6 bases). The V gene lost 3 bases and the J gene lost 1 base, with 16 bases spanning the gap. The CDR3 extends over 16 amino acids. The germline gives CDR1 LGHDT, CDR2 YNNKEL (reference sequence). The CDR3 DNA follows: TGTGCCAGCAGCCATAGGTACCCGGGACAATCCTACGAGCAGTACTTC. Its translation is CASSHRYPGQSYEQYF.